The 11 T cell receptor beta chains reported below all come from one sample, sequenced in a study of shared clonotypes between healthy human individuals. Sequenced by immunoSEQ multiplex PCR; TCRdb stores in-frame clones only, minus some. The sample includes a few million clones, approximately 90% seen only once; the top ten take about 0.36%. The sample was naive CD4+ T cells from PBMCs. Noted subset: CD45RA+ positively selected. The receptors originated from a man aged 18 to 29 in good health. Some clones in this sample may be carry-over from other donors' samples.

This clone was observed once. The J gene is TRBJ2-3, the V gene TRBV5-4; 11 positions agree with TRBD2. The CDR3 consists of 15 residues. V trimming: 4 bases; J trimming: 5 bases; junction bases outside the gene matches: 6. Germline-derived CDR1 and CDR2 are SGHNT and YYREEE (reference sequence). The CDR3 protein is CASSPTSGRIDTQYF. DNA of the CDR3: TGTGCCAGCAGCCCTACTAGCGGGAGAATAGATACGCAGTATTTT.

The chain employs TRBV2 and TRBJ1-5; 7 bases are shared with TRBD1. This CDR3 comprises 16 residues. The germline V gene encodes CDR1 SNHLY and CDR2 FYNNEI. V shed 5 bases and J 4 bases; nucleotides not matched to a gene: 11. CDR3 coding DNA: TGTGCCAGCAGTTACACACTTGGGACAGAGAATCAGCCCCAGCATTTT. Translating gives CASSYTLGTENQPQHF.

This sequence joins TRBV19 and TRBJ2-1, with 15 bases that match TRBD2. V shed 8 bases, J shed 6 bases, and the junction held 11 bases outside the gene matches. This CDR3 is built from 17 residues. Germline-derived CDR1 and CDR2 are LNHDA and SQIVND (reference sequence). CDR3 in amino acids: CASPLTGTSGRSNEQFF. CDR3 sequence (DNA): TGTGCCAGTCCCCTCACCGGGACTAGCGGGAGGAGCAATGAGCAGTTCTTC.

CDR3 protein: CASSPRLAGTSGELFF. Written as DNA, the CDR3 is TGTGCCAGCAGCCCCAGACTAGCGGGAACCTCCGGGGAGCTGTTTTTT. The genes are TRBV9 and TRBJ2-2, with 11 bases aligning to TRBD2. This CDR3 comprises 16 residues. Germline trimming cut 4 bases from V and 6 bases from J; bases unmatched to any gene: 8. CDR1 and CDR2 (germline): SGDLS, YYNGEE.

The rearrangement links TRBV2 to TRBJ1-6, with 9 bases matching TRBD1. The germline V gene encodes CDR1 SNHLY and CDR2 FYNNEI. This CDR3 spans 14 amino acids. The ends lost 4 bases at V and 8 bases at J; junction bases unmatched: 3. CDR3 DNA: TGTGCCAGCAGTGTACAGGGGGCCCATTCACCCCTCCACTTT. Protein sequence: CASSVQGAHSPLHF.

The chain uses TRBV5-1 and TRBJ2-1; a possible D gene is TRBD1 (5 bases). V lost 4 bases to trimming and J lost 0 bases, with 14 bases between them. This CDR3 is built from 16 residues. Germline CDR1 reads SGHRS; CDR2 reads YFSETQ. CDR3 sequence: CASSTLRQSSYNEQFF. CDR3 coding DNA: TGCGCCAGCAGCACCCTTCGACAGAGCTCCTACAATGAGCAGTTCTTC.

CDR3 sequence (DNA): TGTGCCAGCTCACAGACAGGACGTAATCAGCCCCAGCATTTT. Translation gives CASSQTGRNQPQHF. J is TRBJ1-5 and V is TRBV18; TRBD1 might be the D (6 bases). CDR1 and CDR2 (germline): KGHSH, LQKENI. The CDR3 totals 14 residues. V was cut by 4 bases and J by 4 bases, with 11 bases left in between.

The V gene is TRBV2, the J gene TRBJ1-2, with 7 bases lining up with TRBD1. With 8 bases clipped from V and 4 bases from J, the junction kept 10 bases outside the gene matches. The length of the CDR3 is 14 residues. Germline CDR1 is SNHLY and CDR2 is FYNNEI. CDR3 nucleotides: TGTGCCAGCGCGATAGGAGGGGGCGTCTATGGCTACACCTTC. Translated: CASAIGGGVYGYTF.

This rearrangement joins TRBV7-6 to TRBJ1-3; D not resolved. V was shortened by 2 bases and J by 3 bases, with 14 bases between the two germline ends. The CDR3 runs to 16 residues. Germline CDR1 and CDR2: SGHVS and FNYEAQ. DNA for the CDR3: TGTGCCAGCAGCTTATGGATGGCAGGTGATGGAAACACCATATATTTT. Its translation: CASSLWMAGDGNTIYF.

This clone was counted only a few times. Within the sample, other DNA sequences also encode this same CDR3. This chain connects TRBV28 to TRBJ1-5; D not resolved. V gave up 3 bases and J gave up 3 bases, with 0 bases separating them. CDR1 and CDR2 from the germline V gene are MDHEN and SYDVKM. The CDR3 totals 11 residues. The CDR3 nucleotides read TGTGCCAGCAGTTTCAATCAGCCCCAGCATTTT. Its protein product is CASSFNQPQHF.

With regard to this clone: The same CDR3 is also encoded by other DNA sequences in this sample. This sequence joins TRBV9 and TRBJ1-2; a possible D gene is TRBD1 (5 bases). Germline-derived CDR1 and CDR2 are SGDLS and YYNGEE. The V and J ends lost 3 bases and 8 bases respectively, with 17 bases between them. The CDR3 totals 14 residues. DNA for the CDR3: TGTGCCAGCAGCGCCCGGCAGGGAGCGGGCGGCTACACCTTC. Its protein is CASSARQGAGGYTF.